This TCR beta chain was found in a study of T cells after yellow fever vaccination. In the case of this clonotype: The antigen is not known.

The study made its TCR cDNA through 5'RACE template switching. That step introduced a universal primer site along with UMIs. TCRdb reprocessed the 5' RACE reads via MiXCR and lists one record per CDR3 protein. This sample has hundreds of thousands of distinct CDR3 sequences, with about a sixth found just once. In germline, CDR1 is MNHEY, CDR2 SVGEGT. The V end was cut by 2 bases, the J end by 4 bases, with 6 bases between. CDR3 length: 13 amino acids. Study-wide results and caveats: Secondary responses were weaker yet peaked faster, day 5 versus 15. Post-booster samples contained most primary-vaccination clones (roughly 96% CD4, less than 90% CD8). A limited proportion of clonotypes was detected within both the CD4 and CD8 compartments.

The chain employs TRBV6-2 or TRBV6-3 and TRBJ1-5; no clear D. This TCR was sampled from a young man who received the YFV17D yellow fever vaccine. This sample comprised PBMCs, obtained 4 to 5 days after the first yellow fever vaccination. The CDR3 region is CASSYVGNQPQHF. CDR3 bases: TGTGCCAGCAGTTACGTGGGGAATCAGCCCCAGCATTTT.